These 27 T cell receptor beta chains were all obtained from the same sample, sequenced in a study of cytomegalovirus exposure and HLA in healthy donors. PCR primers comprised 60 Vbeta and 13 Jbeta primers. Clones were read by immunoSEQ multiplex PCR, and TCRdb kept only the in-frame ones, dropping some. The table shows 150,000 or so clones, with approximately 80% occurring only once. The sequencing sample was made of PBMCs. The receptor set was obtained from a woman in her forties in good health and CMV-seronegative.

The V call is TRBV12-5, the J call TRBJ2-5; 8 positions match TRBD1. CDR3 length: 19 amino acids. V lost 1 base and J lost 2; bases outside the gene matches: 15. CDR1 is LGHNT and CDR2 is FRNRAP in the germline V gene. The CDR3 coding sequence is TGTGCTAGTGGTTTGGCTCCCAAAGGGGCAGGGGGCAAACAAGAGACCCAGTACTTC. Residues: CASGLAPKGAGGKQETQYF.

The V and J genes are TRBV7-9 and TRBJ2-2; 11 nucleotides agree with TRBD2. The germline V gene encodes CDR1 SEHNR and CDR2 FQNEAQ (reference sequence). V lost 5 bases and J lost 6; bases outside the gene matches: 17. The CDR3 has 19 residues. The CDR3 sequence is CASSPRKALAGVEAGELFF. The CDR3 bases are TGTGCCAGCAGCCCACGGAAAGCACTAGCGGGAGTGGAGGCCGGGGAGCTGTTTTTT.

The genes are TRBV7-8 and TRBJ2-1; tentatively, D is TRBD2 (6 bases). CDR1 is SGHVS, CDR2 FQNEAQ, per germline. V was cut by 3 bases and J by 8 bases, with 11 bases left in between. This CDR3 is 13 amino acids long. CDR3 residues: CASSFPGTHEQFF. For the CDR3, the DNA is TGTGCCAGCAGCTTCCCCGGGACTCATGAGCAGTTCTTC.

This clone has a handful of counts. V usage is TRBV6-1 and J usage is TRBJ2-3, with 11 bases aligning to TRBD2. This CDR3 spans 16 amino acids. J gave up 1 base and V 5 bases, and 5 bases lay outside the gene matches. The germline CDR1 and CDR2 sequences are MNHNS and SASEGT. CDR3 protein: CASSKGTSGRTDTQYF. Here the CDR3 DNA reads TGTGCCAGCAGTAAAGGGACTAGCGGTCGCACAGATACGCAGTATTTT.

This chain's CDR3 is CASALLGGSYEQYF. The CDR3, as DNA: TGTGCCAGCGCCCTTCTCGGGGGTTCTTACGAGCAGTACTTC. The chain carries TRBV2 and TRBJ2-7; D might be TRBD2 (6 bases). V was cut by 8 bases and J by 4 bases, with 18 bases left in between. The CDR3 contains 14 residues. Germline V gene sequence: CDR1 SNHLY, CDR2 FYNNEI.

This clone appeared a few times. V usage is TRBV7-8 and J usage is TRBJ2-5; the match to TRBD1 covers 10 bases. The CDR3 is 15 residues long. The trim removed 0 bases at V and 5 bases at J, leaving 3 bases unmatched. The V gene's germline CDR1 is SGHVS and CDR2 FQNEAQ. CDR3 nucleotides: TGTGCCAGCAGCTTAGCCCGGACAGGGGGGGAGACCCAGTACTTC. As protein: CASSLARTGGETQYF.

This clone has only a few counts. CDR3 sequence (DNA): TGTGCCAGCAGTTTTAGTAGACAGACCTACGAGCAGTACTTC. Amino acids: CASSFSRQTYEQYF. The chain recombines TRBV28 with TRBJ2-7; possible D gene TRBD1, 5 bases. This CDR3 contains 14 residues. The V gene's germline CDR1 is MDHEN and CDR2 SYDVKM. Trimming cost V 3 bases and J 2 bases, with 11 bases left between them. Variable domain in full (rest from reference TRBV28 and TRBJ2-7): DVKVTQSSRYLVKRTGEKVFLECVQDMDHENMFWYRQDPGLGLRLIYFSYDVKMKEKGDIPEGYSVSREKKERFSLILESASTNQTSMYLCASSFSRQTYEQYFGPGTRLTVT.

The sample holds a few counts of this clone. A junction boundary mismatches the germline segment, possibly from a read error. The rearrangement joins TRBV7-9 to TRBJ2-1; D possibly corresponds to TRBD2 (5 bases). The CDR3 has 18 amino acids. Germline V CDR1 and CDR2: SEHNR, FQNEAQ (reference sequence). CDR3 nucleotides: TGTTCCAGCAGCTCGGCGAGAAATGAGGGCCCGTCCTACAATGAGCAGTTCTTC. This encodes CSSSSARNEGPSYNEQFF.

The V and J genes are TRBV9 and TRBJ2-3; 8 bases agree with TRBD2. Germline V gene lookup returns CDR1 SGDLS and CDR2 YYNGEE. V trimming: 0 bases; J trimming: 3 bases; junction bases outside the gene matches: 6. The CDR3 has 16 residues. The CDR3 nucleotides read TGTGCCAGCAGCGTAGCGGTAGCGGGAAGGACAGATACGCAGTATTTT. Amino acids: CASSVAVAGRTDTQYF.

The chain recombines TRBV10-1 with TRBJ2-1; D might be TRBD2 (6 bases). CDR3 length equals 12 residues. Germline V gives CDR1 WNHNN, CDR2 SYGVQD (reference sequence). The V end lost 6 bases, the J end lost 9 bases, and 12 bases lay between the germline ends. CDR3 in amino acids: CASSRGTSEQFF. In nucleotides, the CDR3 is TGCGCCAGCAGCAGAGGGACTTCTGAGCAGTTCTTC.

As regards this clone: Other DNA variants within this sample encode the same CDR3. The chain employs TRBV7-2 and TRBJ1-1; TRBD1 matches at 7 bases. The CDR3 has 12 amino acids. The ends lost 6 bases at V and 6 bases at J; junction bases unmatched: 4. CDR1 and CDR2 (germline): SGHTA, FQGNSA. The CDR3 coding sequence is TGTGCCAGCAGTCACGACAGGGCTGAAGCTTTCTTT. Translated, it gives CASSHDRAEAFF.

The chain combines TRBV15 with TRBJ2-4; TRBD2 matches at 11 bases. With 0 bases clipped from V and 7 bases from J, the junction kept 8 bases outside the gene matches. The CDR3 loop spans 17 amino acids. Germline CDR1 reads LNHNV; CDR2 reads YYDKDF (reference sequence). CDR3 in amino acids: CATSRDRGASGGNIQYF. The CDR3 DNA follows: TGTGCCACCAGCAGAGATCGCGGGGCTAGCGGGGGGAACATTCAGTACTTC.

V is TRBV9 and J is TRBJ2-5; 10 bases are shared with TRBD2. The CDR3 loop spans 15 amino acids. CDR1 is SGDLS and CDR2 is YYNGEE in the germline V gene. J gave up 6 bases and V 4 bases, and 9 bases lay outside the gene matches. CDR3 sequence reads: CASSMQREGSQTQYF. The CDR3 DNA follows: TGTGCCAGCAGCATGCAGCGGGAGGGGTCGCAGACCCAGTACTTC.

J is TRBJ2-7 and V is TRBV2; 9 positions agree with TRBD1. With V trimmed by 5 bases and J by 2 bases, 13 bases remained unmatched. CDR1 and CDR2 (germline): SNHLY, FYNNEI. This CDR3 has 17 amino acids. The CDR3: CASSRRGGTGPTYEQYF. The CDR3 region has the DNA TGTGCCAGCAGTCGTCGAGGGGGGACAGGGCCCACCTACGAGCAGTACTTC.

This clone appeared a single time. The V gene is TRBV5-4, the J gene TRBJ1-2; possibly TRBD1 for D (5 bases). Germline values: CDR1 SGHNT, CDR2 YYREEE (reference sequence). This CDR3 has 15 residues. V dropped 4 bases and J dropped 0 bases, with 13 bases sitting between them. CDR3: CASSPAGQSNYGYTF. The CDR3 DNA follows: TGTGCCAGCAGCCCCGCAGGGCAGTCTAACTATGGCTACACCTTC. Complete variable domain (other parts from reference TRBV5-4 and TRBJ1-2): ETGVTQSPTHLIKTRGQQVTLRCSSQSGHNTVSWYQQALGQGPQFIFQYYREEENGRGNFPPRFSGLQFPNYSSELNVNALELDDSALYLCASSPAGQSNYGYTFGSGTRLTVV.

The rearrangement links TRBV28 to TRBJ1-4, with D uncertain. V was pared by 7 bases and J by 7 bases, with 13 bases between. The CDR3 has 13 residues. Germline values: CDR1 MDHEN, CDR2 SYDVKM. CDR3 loop: CASTRRRTEKLFF. Written as DNA, the CDR3 is TGTGCCAGCACCCGACGGAGGACTGAAAAACTGTTTTTT.

This chain connects TRBV6-5 to TRBJ2-7, with D possibly matching TRBD1 (6 bases). The CDR3 is made up of 13 amino acids. The V gene's germline CDR1 is MNHEY and CDR2 SVGAGI. V was trimmed by 0 bases and J by 6 bases, leaving 9 bases between them. The CDR3: CASSYSRGVEQYF. The CDR3 DNA reads as TGTGCCAGCAGTTACTCCAGGGGCGTCGAGCAGTACTTC.

CDR3 amino acids: CASSLTGRGQETQYF. In DNA, the CDR3 is TGTGCCAGCAGCTTAACTGGTAGGGGGCAAGAGACCCAGTACTTC. The chain employs TRBV7-3 and TRBJ2-5; perhaps TRBD1 as D (6 bases). From germline, CDR1 is SGHTA and CDR2 FQGTGA. V dropped 0 bases and J dropped 2 bases, with 10 bases sitting between them. CDR3 size: 15 residues. The full variable domain, in which reference TRBV7-3 and TRBJ2-5 provide the parts outside the CDR3, is GAGVSQTPSNKVTEKGKYVELRCDPISGHTALYWYRQSLGQGPEFLIYFQGTGAADDSGLPNDRFFAVRPEGSVSTLKIQRTERGDSAVYLCASSLTGRGQETQYFGPGTRLLVL.

V and J are TRBV4-3 and TRBJ2-5; the match to TRBD1 covers 7 bases. Germline assignment: CDR1 LGHNA and CDR2 YSLEER. CDR3 length equals 15 residues. J was trimmed by 2 bases and V by 5 bases; bases with no gene match: 8. CDR3 region: CASSKAPGQQETQYF. The CDR3 DNA reads as TGCGCCAGCAGCAAAGCGCCGGGACAGCAAGAGACCCAGTACTTC.

J is TRBJ1-3 and V is TRBV9, with D perhaps matching TRBD1 (5 bases). Trimming removed 3 bases at V and 2 bases at J, with 12 bases between. CDR3 length: 15 residues. Germline V gives CDR1 SGDLS, CDR2 YYNGEE. The CDR3 region is CASSAGGFTGNTIYF. CDR3 nucleotide sequence: TGTGCCAGCAGCGCGGGGGGGTTCACTGGAAACACCATATATTTT.

V gene TRBV6-1 combines with J gene TRBJ1-2; no firm D call. Germline V lookup: CDR1 MNHNS, CDR2 SASEGT. CDR3 size: 11 residues. V lost 6 bases to trimming and J lost 7 bases, with 9 bases between them. As DNA, the CDR3 is TGTGCCAGCAGATCGGGGTTTGGCTACACCTTC. This encodes CASRSGFGYTF.

V is TRBV5-1 and J is TRBJ2-5; 7 nucleotides match TRBD1. This CDR3 region has 14 residues. Trimming removed 0 bases from V and 4 bases from J; junction bases left unmatched: 3. Germline V CDR1 and CDR2: SGHRS, YFSETQ. The CDR3, as DNA: TGCGCCAGCAGCTTGGACAGGGGTGGAGAGACCCAGTACTTC. As protein: CASSLDRGGETQYF.

The J gene is TRBJ2-7, the V gene TRBV13; the match to TRBD1 covers 10 bases. Losses at the gene ends were 6 bases for V and 2 bases for J; bases not matched to a gene: 7. This CDR3 is built from 15 residues. Looked up from germline, CDR1 is PRHDT and CDR2 is FYEKMQ (reference sequence). The CDR3 sequence: CASSPDRGTPYEQYF. The CDR3 DNA sequence: TGTGCCAGCAGTCCGGACAGGGGGACCCCCTACGAGCAGTACTTC.

The V gene is TRBV27, the J gene TRBJ1-2; a possible D gene is TRBD1 (6 bases). Germline V gene lookup returns CDR1 MNHEY and CDR2 SMNVEV (reference sequence). V lost 3 bases and J 4 bases, leaving 21 bases between the germline ends. The CDR3 is made up of 17 amino acids. The CDR3 reads CASSLSKTGGSLYGYTF. Written as DNA, the CDR3 is TGTGCCAGCAGTTTGTCTAAGACAGGCGGGTCGCTCTATGGCTACACCTTC.

V gene TRBV5-4 combines with J gene TRBJ2-5; unclear D gene. The V end was cut by 1 base, the J end by 5 bases, with 9 bases between. There are 13 residues in the CDR3. Germline CDR1 SGHNT, CDR2 YYREEE (reference sequence). The CDR3 DNA is TGTGCCAGCAGCTTGTACCCCGGGGAGACCCAGTACTTC. Translating gives CASSLYPGETQYF.

J is TRBJ1-2 and V is TRBV27; a weak D match, TRBD1 (5 bases). Trimming cost V 4 bases and J 5 bases, with 20 bases left between them. CDR1 is MNHEY and CDR2 is SMNVEV in the germline V gene (reference sequence). This CDR3 region has 16 residues. The CDR3 DNA reads as TGTGCCAGCAGTTCTCAGGGCATCCGGGCAATATATGGCTACACCTTC. This encodes CASSSQGIRAIYGYTF.

Of note for this clone: The same CDR3 can be traced to other DNA sequences in this sample. V is TRBV11-3 and J is TRBJ2-1; 8 bases agree with TRBD2. Per the germline V gene, CDR1 is SGHNT and CDR2 is YENEEA. With V trimmed by 1 base and J by 3 bases, 2 bases remained unmatched. The CDR3 is made up of 15 amino acids. This CDR3 is CASSLGLAGYNEQFF. The CDR3 DNA is TGTGCCAGCAGCTTAGGGCTAGCGGGCTACAATGAGCAGTTCTTC.